A selection of T cell receptor beta chains follows, all from one sample in a study of early stage breast cancer tumors. Assay: immunoSEQ multiplex PCR; the TCRdb copy retains only in-frame clones and omits some. The sample carries 30,000 to 40,000 clones, 74% recorded once. Sample: blood. These receptors came from a person aged 55 to 70 with breast cancer. Both conserved end residues are part of each CDR3. Fields, in order: V gene, D gene, J gene, clone size, CDR3 DNA, CDR3 protein. A D gene is named only where the DNA matches it firmly. Rows may omit the clone size; those that give it use once, few, many or a size class.

V gene: TRBV7-3
D gene: TRBD2
J gene: TRBJ2-3
clone size: once
CDR3 DNA: TGTGCCAGCAGCTTGGGTAGCGGGGGGGAAAACACAGATACGCAGTATTTT
CDR3 protein: CASSLGSGGENTDTQYF

V gene: TRBV18
D gene: .
J gene: TRBJ1-4
clone size: .
CDR3 DNA: TGTGCCAGCTCACCGAGTAATGAAAAACTGTTTTTT
CDR3 protein: CASSPSNEKLFF

V gene: TRBV20-1
D gene: .
J gene: TRBJ2-7
clone size: .
CDR3 DNA: TGCAGTGCTAGCGTGGGTCTCGAGCAGTACTTC
CDR3 protein: CSASVGLEQYF

V gene: TRBV2
D gene: .
J gene: TRBJ1-1
clone size: .
CDR3 DNA: TGTGCCAGCCCAAGGCAGGGGTCCGAAATAATGAACACTGAAGCTTTCTTT
CDR3 protein: CASPRQGSEIMNTEAFF

V gene: TRBV6-5
D gene: .
J gene: TRBJ2-5
clone size: .
CDR3 DNA: TGTGCCAGCAGTTACGGGTATGGGGGTAAAGAGACCCAGTACTTC
CDR3 protein: CASSYGYGGKETQYF

V gene: TRBV5-5
D gene: .
J gene: TRBJ1-4
clone size: .
CDR3 DNA: TGTGCCAGCAGCTTAAGGCCGGGCCGGGCTTCTAATGAAAAACTGTTTTTT
CDR3 protein: CASSLRPGRASNEKLFF

V gene: TRBV4-1
D gene: .
J gene: TRBJ1-5
clone size: .
CDR3 DNA: TGCGCCAGCAGCCGGGCAAGGGGCGGGCAGCCCCAGCATTTT
CDR3 protein: CASSRARGGQPQHF

V gene: TRBV19
D gene: TRBD2
J gene: TRBJ2-2
clone size: .
CDR3 DNA: TGTGCCAGTAGTAGCGGGAGGGCCAGAGCCGGGGAGCTGTTTTTT
CDR3 protein: CASSSGRARAGELFF

V gene: TRBV5-5
D gene: .
J gene: TRBJ1-2
clone size: .
CDR3 DNA: TGTGCCAGCAGCATAAACAGGGTCTATGGCTACACCTTC
CDR3 protein: CASSINRVYGYTF

V gene: TRBV5-1
D gene: .
J gene: TRBJ2-5
clone size: few
CDR3 DNA: TGCGCCAGCAGCTTGAGGACGTACCAAGAGACCCAGTACTTC
CDR3 protein: CASSLRTYQETQYF

V gene: TRBV9
D gene: TRBD2
J gene: TRBJ2-1
clone size: .
CDR3 DNA: TGTGCCAGCAGCTGGGGGGAGGGGTCCTACAATGAGCAGTTCTTC
CDR3 protein: CASSWGEGSYNEQFF

V gene: TRBV19
D gene: TRBD2
J gene: TRBJ2-5
clone size: .
CDR3 DNA: TGTGCCAGTAGTATTCAATCGGGACTAGCGGGGGGGCGGTACCAAGAGACCCAGTACTTC
CDR3 protein: CASSIQSGLAGGRYQETQYF

V gene: TRBV7-9
D gene: TRBD1
J gene: TRBJ2-3
clone size: .
CDR3 DNA: TGTGCCAGCGCCACGTACAGGGGAACCCCAGATACGCAGTATTTT
CDR3 protein: CASATYRGTPDTQYF

V gene: TRBV28
D gene: .
J gene: TRBJ1-1
clone size: .
CDR3 DNA: TGTGCCAGCAGCTCGCCTGGAGCGGGGAACACTGAAGCTTTCTTT
CDR3 protein: CASSSPGAGNTEAFF

V gene: TRBV5-1
D gene: TRBD1
J gene: TRBJ2-3
clone size: .
CDR3 DNA: TGCGCCAGCAGCTCGGGACAGGAGATTAGCACAGATACGCAGTATTTT
CDR3 protein: CASSSGQEISTDTQYF

V gene: TRBV7-9
D gene: .
J gene: TRBJ1-1
clone size: few
CDR3 DNA: TGTGCCAGCAGCTTAGGGGATCCGACCAGTGAAGCTTTCTTT
CDR3 protein: CASSLGDPTSEAFF

V gene: TRBV7-6
D gene: .
J gene: TRBJ2-3
clone size: .
CDR3 DNA: TGTGCCAGCAGCTTAAGAGGACGTGGCACAGATACGCAGTATTTT
CDR3 protein: CASSLRGRGTDTQYF

V gene: TRBV5-1
D gene: .
J gene: TRBJ2-3
clone size: .
CDR3 DNA: TGCGCCAGCAGCTCGAGGGTAGACCTTCTCACAGATACGCAGTATTTT
CDR3 protein: CASSSRVDLLTDTQYF

V gene: TRBV6-1
D gene: TRBD1
J gene: TRBJ2-7
clone size: .
CDR3 DNA: TGTGCCAGCAGTCAACTCGGACAGGGGTACGAGCAGTACTTC
CDR3 protein: CASSQLGQGYEQYF